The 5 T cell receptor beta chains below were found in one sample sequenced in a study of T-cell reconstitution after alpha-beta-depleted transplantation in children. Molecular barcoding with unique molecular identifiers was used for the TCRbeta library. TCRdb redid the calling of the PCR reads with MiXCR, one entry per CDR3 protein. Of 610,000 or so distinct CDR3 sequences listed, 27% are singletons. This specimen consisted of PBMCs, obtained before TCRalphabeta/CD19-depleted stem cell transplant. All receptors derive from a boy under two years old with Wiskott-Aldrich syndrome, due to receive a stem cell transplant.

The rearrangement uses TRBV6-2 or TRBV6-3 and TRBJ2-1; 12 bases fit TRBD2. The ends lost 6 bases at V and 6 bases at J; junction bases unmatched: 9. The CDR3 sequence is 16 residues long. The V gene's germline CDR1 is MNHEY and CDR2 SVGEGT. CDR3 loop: CASSTTSGRPFNEQFF. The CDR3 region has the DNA TGTGCCAGCAGCACCACTAGCGGGAGGCCGTTCAATGAGCAGTTCTTC.

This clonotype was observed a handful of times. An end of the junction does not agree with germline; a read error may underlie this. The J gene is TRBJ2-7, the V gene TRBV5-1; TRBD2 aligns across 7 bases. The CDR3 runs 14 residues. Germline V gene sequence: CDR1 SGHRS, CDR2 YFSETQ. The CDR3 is CASSLEGLAYEQYF. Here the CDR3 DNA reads TGTGCCAGCAGCTTAGAAGGACTAGCCTACGAGCAGTACTTC.

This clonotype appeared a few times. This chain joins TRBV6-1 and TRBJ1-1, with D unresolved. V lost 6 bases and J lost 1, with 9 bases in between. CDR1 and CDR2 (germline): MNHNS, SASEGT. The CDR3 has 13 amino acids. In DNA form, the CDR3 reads TGTGCCAGCAGGAAGATCACGAACACTGAAGCTTTCTTT. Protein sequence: CASRKITNTEAFF.

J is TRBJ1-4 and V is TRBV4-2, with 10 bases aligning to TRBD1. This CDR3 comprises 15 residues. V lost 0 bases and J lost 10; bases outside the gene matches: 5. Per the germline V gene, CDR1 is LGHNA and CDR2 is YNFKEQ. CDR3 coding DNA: TGTGCCAGCAGCCAAGAAGGACAGGGGGATGGAAAACTGTTTTTT. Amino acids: CASSQEGQGDGKLFF.

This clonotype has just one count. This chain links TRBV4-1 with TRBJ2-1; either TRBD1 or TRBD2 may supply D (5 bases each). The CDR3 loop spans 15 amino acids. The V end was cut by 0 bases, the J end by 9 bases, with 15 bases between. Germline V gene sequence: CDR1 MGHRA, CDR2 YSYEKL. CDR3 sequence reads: CASSQEELTRGEQFF. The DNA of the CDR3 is TGCGCCAGCAGCCAAGAGGAATTAACGAGGGGTGAGCAGTTCTTC.